The 10 T cell receptor beta chains below were found in one sample sequenced in a study of blood T cell repertoires in COVID-19. The data were produced by immunoSEQ multiplex PCR, yet TCRdb's version contains in-frame clones alone and is incomplete. Of under 200,000 clones listed, around 80% are singletons. Input material: peripheral blood. The source of these receptors is an older woman who had recovered from COVID-19.

V and J are TRBV5-4 and TRBJ2-5; 11 bases fit TRBD2. This CDR3 has 16 amino acids. Germline CDR1 is SGHNT and CDR2 is YYREEE (reference sequence). V lost 3 bases to trimming and J lost 2 bases; unmatched junction nucleotides: 6. The CDR3 protein is CASSSPLAGGQETQYF. Written as DNA, the CDR3 is TGTGCCAGCAGCTCCCCCCTAGCGGGGGGACAAGAGACCCAGTACTTC.

V and J are TRBV27 and TRBJ1-6; a possible D gene is TRBD1 (5 bases). Per the germline V gene, CDR1 is MNHEY and CDR2 is SMNVEV (reference sequence). This CDR3 has 15 residues. The V and J ends lost 5 bases and 9 bases respectively, with 17 bases between them. The CDR3 DNA reads TGTGCCAGCAGTCCCCGTGGCAGGGAGGGTTCACCCCTCCACTTT. Translated: CASSPRGREGSPLHF.

This chain joins TRBV11-2 and TRBJ1-1, with TRBD1 as a possible D gene (6 bases). CDR1 SGHAT and CDR2 FQNNGV come from the germline V gene. The CDR3 covers 16 residues. The germline V and J ends were trimmed by 2 bases and 1 base, with 14 bases remaining between them. DNA of the CDR3: TGTGCCAGCAGCTTACCTCGACAGGCCCCGAACACTGAAGCTTTCTTT. Its translation is CASSLPRQAPNTEAFF.

The chain has TRBV6-1 and TRBJ1-2, with D tentatively TRBD1 (5 bases). V lost 2 bases and J 0 bases, leaving 10 bases between the germline ends. Germline lookup yields CDR1 MNHNS and CDR2 SASEGT. This CDR3 has 15 amino acids. The CDR3, as DNA: TGTGCCAGCAGTGAAAGTGGGGCTCCTAACTATGGCTACACCTTC. Its translation: CASSESGAPNYGYTF.

The chain recombines TRBV3-1 (or the pseudogene TRBV3-2) with TRBJ1-1; the D is unclear. Trimming took 4 bases from V and 8 from J, leaving 14 bases between them. From germline, CDR1 is LGHDT and CDR2 YNNKEL (reference sequence). There are 13 residues in the CDR3. The CDR3 spells CASSPAGAAEAFF. The CDR3 DNA reads TGTGCCAGCAGCCCAGCGGGAGCAGCCGAAGCTTTCTTT.

The chain joins TRBV9 to TRBJ2-1; 8 positions match TRBD2. This CDR3 comprises 17 residues. Germline V gene sequence: CDR1 SGDLS, CDR2 YYNGEE. Unmatched junction bases numbered 12, after V lost 3 bases and J lost 4 bases. The CDR3 sequence: CASSAPLAARGYNEQFF. The CDR3, as DNA: TGTGCCAGCAGCGCCCCACTAGCGGCCCGGGGTTACAATGAGCAGTTCTTC.

This rearrangement joins TRBV7-2 to TRBJ1-1, with D maybe TRBD1 (6 bases). Germline-derived CDR1 and CDR2 are SGHTA and FQGNSA. The CDR3 totals 16 residues. The V end lost 5 bases, the J end lost 3 bases, and 19 bases lay between the germline ends. The CDR3 protein is CASSPHRQVDDTEAFF. The DNA for the CDR3 is TGTGCCAGCAGCCCTCATCGACAGGTTGATGACACTGAAGCTTTCTTT.

V gene TRBV3-1 (or the pseudogene TRBV3-2) combines with J gene TRBJ1-3; D is unresolved. The V gene's germline CDR1 is LGHDT and CDR2 YNNKEL (reference sequence). V shed 4 bases and J shed 4 bases, with 5 bases lying between them. The CDR3 totals 12 residues. The CDR3 coding sequence is TGTGCCAGCAGCCCCCCGGGAAACACCATATATTTT. It codes for CASSPPGNTIYF.

The genes are TRBV7-9 and TRBJ2-5, with 7 bases matching TRBD2. The CDR3 length is 15 residues. The V gene end was trimmed by 0 bases and the J gene end by 2 bases; junction bases not matched to a gene: 3. Germline V CDR1 and CDR2: SEHNR, FQNEAQ (reference sequence). The CDR3 loop is CASSLALGLQETQYF. The CDR3 bases are TGTGCCAGCAGCTTAGCGCTGGGACTACAAGAGACCCAGTACTTC.

The J gene is TRBJ2-7, the V gene TRBV5-4, with D possibly matching TRBD1 (5 bases). The CDR3 spans 15 residues. The germline V gene has CDR1 SGHNT and CDR2 YYREEE (reference sequence). With 4 bases removed from V and 0 bases from J, the gap between germline ends came to 14 bases. The CDR3 protein is CASSNKMQGSYEQYF. The CDR3 DNA is TGTGCCAGCAGCAATAAAATGCAGGGCTCCTACGAGCAGTACTTC.